A single sample is the source of the 19 T cell receptor beta chains below, sequenced in a study of blood T cells in healthy people across ages. Together with a sample-barcoded 5' primer, a J-beta primer mix was included in a second PCR lasting 7 to 11 cycles. TCRdb re-called the 5' RACE reads through MiXCR, storing one row per CDR3 protein. Altogether about 1.5 million distinct CDR3 sequences are present, around 42% being singletons, with the ten largest covering 6.5% to 10%. Sequenced sample: blood. Receptor source: a woman between 18 and 29 years old in good health.

About this clonotype: At one end the junction does not follow the germline gene, possibly because of a read error. CDR3 protein: CASSLTGPDSLYGYTF. The CDR3 bases are TGTGCCAGCAGCTTGACGGGACCCGACAGCCTCTATGGCTACACCTTC. This sequence joins TRBV5-1 and TRBJ1-2; TRBD1 might be the D (5 bases). Germline assignment: CDR1 SGHRS and CDR2 YFSETQ. The length of the CDR3 is 16 residues.

This clonotype was counted a few times. This rearrangement joins TRBV4-1 to TRBJ2-7; TRBD2 agrees at 7 bases. The germline gives CDR1 MGHRA, CDR2 YSYEKL. V lost 0 bases and J lost 0; bases outside the gene matches: 5. The CDR3 length is 16 residues. The CDR3 spells CASSQDFGGSSYEQYF. DNA of the CDR3: TGCGCCAGCAGCCAAGATTTTGGCGGGAGCTCCTACGAGCAGTACTTC.

The chain has TRBV5-1 and TRBJ2-1; 7 bases map to TRBD2. Germline V lookup: CDR1 SGHRS, CDR2 YFSETQ. The CDR3 consists of 15 residues. V was pared by 4 bases and J by 9 bases, with 13 bases of the junction left unmatched. CDR3 sequence reads: CASSHGTTPEVEQFF. The DNA for the CDR3 is TGCGCCAGCAGCCACGGGACTACTCCGGAGGTTGAGCAGTTCTTC. The whole variable domain, remainder taken from reference TRBV5-1 and TRBJ2-1, is KAGVTQTPRYLIKTRGQQVTLSCSPISGHRSVSWYQQTPGQGLQFLFEYFSETQRNKGNFPGRFSGRQFSNSRSEMNVSTLELGDSALYLCASSHGTTPEVEQFFGPGTRLTVL.

This clonotype showed up just a few times. The chain carries TRBV3-1 and TRBJ2-7, with 7 bases identical to TRBD1. The length of the CDR3 is 13 residues. V lost 1 base and J lost 6; bases outside the gene matches: 3. From germline, CDR1 is LGHDT and CDR2 YNNKEL (reference sequence). The CDR3: CASSQGYRGEQYF. The CDR3 DNA is TGTGCCAGCAGCCAAGGATACAGGGGCGAGCAGTACTTC.

This clonotype was recorded only once. This chain uses TRBV12-3 or TRBV12-4 with TRBJ1-1; maybe TRBD1 (5 bases). The length of the CDR3 is 11 residues. The ends were cut back, 7 bases at V and 7 bases at J, with 10 bases in the middle. The CDR3 coding sequence is TGTGCCAGCACCTTGGGGGGTGAAGCTTTCTTT. It codes for CASTLGGEAFF.

V gene TRBV20-1 combines with J gene TRBJ2-5, with TRBD2 identical over 10 bases. The germline CDR1 and CDR2 sequences are DFQATT and SNEGSKA (reference sequence). With V trimmed by 4 bases and J by 2 bases, 4 bases remained unmatched. CDR3 length: 14 amino acids. The CDR3 nucleotides read TGCAGTGCTATGGGACTAGCGAGTCAAGAGACCCAGTACTTC. It translates to CSAMGLASQETQYF.

The rearrangement uses TRBV9 and TRBJ2-7; the D is unclear. Trimming cost V 3 bases and J 0 bases, with 13 bases left between them. Germline V gene data show CDR1 as SGDLS and CDR2 as YYNGEE. The CDR3 loop spans 15 amino acids. DNA of the CDR3: TGTGCCAGCAGCGCAACAGACCAAGCCTCCTACGAGCAGTACTTC. The encoded protein is CASSATDQASYEQYF.

The rearrangement links TRBV20-1 to TRBJ1-4; D not resolved. With 0 bases removed from V and 5 bases from J, the gap between germline ends came to 16 bases. The CDR3 has 16 residues. The V gene's germline CDR1 is DFQATT and CDR2 SNEGSKA (reference sequence). The CDR3, as DNA: TGCAGTGCTAGAGACGTAGGCAGACTCCTGAATGAAAAACTGTTTTTT. Translation gives CSARDVGRLLNEKLFF.

The rearrangement joins TRBV2 to TRBJ1-6, with D maybe TRBD1 (5 bases). CDR3 size: 14 residues. Per germline, CDR1 SNHLY and CDR2 FYNNEI. The V gene lost 0 bases and the J gene lost 9 bases, with 9 bases spanning the gap. CDR3 region: CASSEAPRGSPLHF. For the CDR3, the DNA is TGTGCCAGCAGTGAAGCGCCGAGGGGTTCACCCCTCCACTTT.

The chain joins TRBV20-1 to TRBJ2-5; 9 bases agree with TRBD2. Trimming took 4 bases from V and 1 from J; bases not matched to a gene: 4. In germline, CDR1 is DFQATT, CDR2 SNEGSKA (reference sequence). The CDR3 totals 14 residues. CDR3 loop: CSANAGGFQETQYF. The CDR3 coding sequence is TGCAGTGCTAACGCGGGAGGGTTCCAAGAGACCCAGTACTTC.

The table lists this clonotype with a few counts. The V gene is TRBV6-6, the J gene TRBJ2-7; D is uncertain. Per germline, CDR1 MNHNY and CDR2 SVGAGI (reference sequence). V was shortened by 5 bases and J by 4 bases, with 12 bases between the two germline ends. The CDR3 totals 13 residues. The CDR3 spells CASSPDHQYEQYF. In DNA form, the CDR3 reads TGTGCCAGCAGTCCCGACCACCAATACGAGCAGTACTTC.

The chain joins TRBV20-1 to TRBJ2-3, with 7 bases that match TRBD2. The V gene's germline CDR1 is DFQATT and CDR2 SNEGSKA (reference sequence). J lost 0 bases, V lost 2 bases, and 2 bases had no gene match. The CDR3 sequence is 14 residues long. Here the CDR3 reads CSARREGSTDTQYF. CDR3 in DNA: TGCAGTGCTAGAAGGGAGGGTAGCACAGATACGCAGTATTTT.

This clonotype appeared once. The chain employs TRBV12-3 or TRBV12-4 and TRBJ2-1; TRBD1 agrees at 10 bases. V lost 11 bases to trimming and J lost 5 bases; unmatched junction nucleotides: 15. The CDR3 has 16 amino acids. The CDR3 coding sequence is TGTGCCTGTGGATACACCTGGGACAGGGGTAACAATGAGCAGTTCTTC. This sequence encodes CACGYTWDRGNNEQFF.

The chain recombines TRBV20-1 with TRBJ2-1; 13 nucleotides align to TRBD2. The CDR3 loop spans 16 amino acids. V shed 6 bases and J 0 bases; nucleotides not matched to a gene: 5. In germline, CDR1 is DFQATT, CDR2 SNEGSKA (reference sequence). CDR3 in DNA: TGCAGTGCCTGGACTAGCGGGAGTAGCTCCTACAATGAGCAGTTCTTC. Amino acids: CSAWTSGSSSYNEQFF.

CDR3 region: CASSWGISEANYGYTF. The CDR3 DNA reads as TGTGCCAGCAGCTGGGGAATCAGCGAAGCTAACTATGGCTACACCTTC. The rearrangement uses TRBV7-2 and TRBJ1-2, with D uncertain. Trimming took off 4 bases at V and 0 bases at J, with 15 bases between the two ends. The germline V gene encodes CDR1 SGHTA and CDR2 FQGNSA. CDR3 length: 16 amino acids.

The rearrangement links TRBV7-2 to TRBJ2-5, with 7 bases aligning to TRBD2. The last part of the DNA fits TRBJ2-7 better; the J call may be wrong. Germline-derived CDR1 and CDR2 are SGHTA and FQGNSA. This CDR3 region has 15 residues. CDR3 sequence reads: CARTKWGGITYEQYF. The DNA of the CDR3 is TGTGCCAGGACGAAGTGGGGGGGTATCACCTACGAGCAGTACTTC.

Ten or more counts support this clonotype. This chain joins TRBV5-1 and TRBJ2-7, with unresolved D. Germline CDR1 reads SGHRS; CDR2 reads YFSETQ. This CDR3 has 14 amino acids. V lost 0 bases and J 1 base, leaving 8 bases between the germline ends. The CDR3 DNA reads TGCGCCAGCAGCTTGGACGTCGGATCCTACGAGCAGTACTTC. Translation gives CASSLDVGSYEQYF.

The V gene is TRBV7-2, the J gene TRBJ2-1; the D gene is possibly TRBD2 (5 bases). V was pared by 1 base and J by 10 bases, with 8 bases between. CDR1 and CDR2 from the germline V gene are SGHTA and FQGNSA. The CDR3 covers 12 residues. The chain's CDR3 is CASSLGEREQFF. In nucleotides, the CDR3 is TGTGCCAGCAGCTTAGGAGAGCGGGAGCAGTTCTTC.

This clonotype is a singleton in its sample. The rearrangement uses TRBV19 and TRBJ2-3; D gene uncertain. CDR1 is LNHDA and CDR2 is SQIVND in the germline V gene (reference sequence). V dropped 5 bases and J dropped 5 bases, with 8 bases sitting between them. CDR3 length equals 12 residues. CDR3 DNA sequence: TGTGCCAGTAGTCATGAGGTAGATACGCAGTATTTT. Protein: CASSHEVDTQYF.